These 19 T cell receptor beta chains share one sample of origin, sequenced in a study of cytomegalovirus exposure and HLA in healthy donors. The PCR had 60 Vbeta and 13 Jbeta primers. Some clones are missing from TCRdb's copy, which holds only in-frame ones; the method was immunoSEQ multiplex PCR. The sample lists approximately 100,000 clones; 79% were seen once. Sequenced sample: PBMCs. The receptor source for this set is a female donor in good health and CMV-seropositive.

The chain couples TRBV19 to TRBJ2-7, with no clear D. This CDR3 comprises 13 residues. The germline CDR1 and CDR2 sequences are LNHDA and SQIVND (reference sequence). Deletions cut 8 bases from V and 1 base from J, with 12 bases between. The CDR3 loop is CASGRHLSYEQYF. The DNA of the CDR3 is TGTGCCAGTGGCCGACACCTTTCCTACGAGCAGTACTTC.

The rearrangement joins TRBV7-9 to TRBJ2-3; TRBD2 might be the D (6 bases). Germline V gene lookup returns CDR1 SEHNR and CDR2 FQNEAQ (reference sequence). V shed 5 bases and J shed 1 base, with 16 bases lying between them. The CDR3 contains 16 residues. The CDR3 coding sequence is TGTGCCAGCAGCCGTGTGGTCTCGGGGGGCACAGATACGCAGTATTTT. Translating it yields CASSRVVSGGTDTQYF.

The V and J genes are TRBV6-5 and TRBJ1-1, with D perhaps TRBD1 (5 bases). V lost 2 bases to trimming and J lost 4 bases, with 11 bases between them. CDR1 MNHEY and CDR2 SVGAGI come from the germline V gene. This CDR3 is 14 amino acids long. Here the CDR3 DNA reads TGTGCCAGCAGTTACGCGCGGGGGGTCACTGAAGCTTTCTTT. Translated: CASSYARGVTEAFF.

CDR3 in DNA: TGTGCCAGCAGTGAGGCCACTGAAGCTTTCTTT. It yields the protein CASSEATEAFF. The chain carries TRBV2 and TRBJ1-1; D call uncertain. Looked up from germline, CDR1 is SNHLY and CDR2 is FYNNEI. The V end lost 3 bases, the J end lost 4 bases, and 3 bases lay between the germline ends. This CDR3 is built from 11 residues.

The V call is TRBV27, the J call TRBJ2-3; D gene uncertain. The CDR3 is made up of 15 amino acids. CDR1 and CDR2 (germline): MNHEY, SMNVEV (reference sequence). V lost 5 bases, J lost 6 bases, and 18 bases lay in between. The CDR3 loop reads CASSAHRRVGDTQYF. CDR3 bases: TGTGCCAGCAGTGCCCACCGTCGGGTCGGGGATACGCAGTATTTT.

The V gene is TRBV11-2, the J gene TRBJ1-2; maybe TRBD1 (6 bases). Germline V gene lookup returns CDR1 SGHAT and CDR2 FQNNGV. The CDR3 consists of 14 residues. Trimming pared 1 base from V and 5 bases from J, leaving 11 bases between. CDR3 DNA: TGTGCCAGCAGCTTAGGTCAGGGGAGATATGGCTACACCTTC. Amino acid sequence: CASSLGQGRYGYTF.

The chain has TRBV6-5 and TRBJ1-1; D not resolved. The germline gives CDR1 MNHEY, CDR2 SVGAGI. With 8 bases removed from V and 1 base from J, the gap between germline ends came to 14 bases. The CDR3 sequence is 14 residues long. The CDR3 here is CASCRNTKNTEAFF. CDR3 DNA sequence: TGTGCCAGCTGTCGAAACACTAAGAACACTGAAGCTTTCTTT.

The rearrangement links TRBV7-9 to TRBJ1-1; TRBD1 matches 9 bases. The length of the CDR3 is 16 residues. J gave up 1 base and V 6 bases, and 9 bases lay outside the gene matches. CDR1 is SEHNR, CDR2 FQNEAQ, per germline (reference sequence). The CDR3 spells CASSSQGAVGNTEAFF. Written as DNA, the CDR3 is TGTGCCAGCAGTTCACAGGGGGCGGTGGGGAACACTGAAGCTTTCTTT.

The chain uses TRBV5-1 and TRBJ2-3, with 11 bases matching TRBD2. The CDR3 runs to 18 residues. After removal of 4 bases from V and 4 bases from J, the junction contained 14 bases not matched to a gene. Germline values: CDR1 SGHRS, CDR2 YFSETQ. This chain's CDR3 is CASSLGDSGGASPDTQYF. For the CDR3, the DNA is TGCGCCAGCAGCCTGGGGGATAGCGGGGGGGCCAGCCCAGATACGCAGTATTTT. The variable domain in full, with the rest retrieved from reference TRBV5-1 and TRBJ2-3, is KAGVTQTPRYLIKTRGQQVTLSCSPISGHRSVSWYQQTPGQGLQFLFEYFSETQRNKGNFPGRFSGRQFSNSRSEMNVSTLELGDSALYLCASSLGDSGGASPDTQYFGPGTRLTVL.

The CDR3: CASSLATGGAYNEQFF. CDR3 sequence (DNA): TGTGCCAGCAGCTTGGCCACAGGGGGCGCCTACAATGAGCAGTTCTTC. The chain uses TRBV5-8 and TRBJ2-1; the match to TRBD1 covers 9 bases. The CDR3 sequence is 16 residues long. The germline CDR1 and CDR2 sequences are SGHTS and YDEGEE. V shed 0 bases, J shed 2 bases, and the junction held 3 bases outside the gene matches.

The chain recombines TRBV29-1 with TRBJ1-5; D unclear. Germline assignment: CDR1 SQVTM and CDR2 ANQGSEA. This CDR3 is built from 13 residues. Trimming left V 6 bases short and J 7 bases short, with 16 bases between. CDR3 DNA sequence: TGCAGCGTCGCCGCCCCTGACAAGCAGCCCCAGCATTTT. Translating it yields CSVAAPDKQPQHF.

For the CDR3, the DNA is TGTGCCAGCAGTGAAGGGGGACTAGTCTACGAGCAGTACTTC. Translated: CASSEGGLVYEQYF. The V call is TRBV6-1, the J call TRBJ2-7; the match to TRBD2 covers 8 bases. Germline V gives CDR1 MNHNS, CDR2 SASEGT. This CDR3 is built from 14 residues. Unmatched junction bases numbered 2, after V lost 1 base and J lost 3 bases.

This clone occurred a few times. V is TRBV18 and J is TRBJ1-4; 7 bases are a match to TRBD1. Trimming took 3 bases from V and 4 from J; bases not matched to a gene: 2. Per germline, CDR1 KGHSH and CDR2 LQKENI. This CDR3 comprises 14 residues. This CDR3 reads CASSPAGGNEKLFF. In DNA, the CDR3 is TGTGCCAGCTCACCGGCAGGGGGTAATGAAAAACTGTTTTTT.

V gene TRBV9 combines with J gene TRBJ2-1; TRBD2 matches 8 bases. Germline loops: CDR1 SGDLS, CDR2 YYNGEE. The CDR3 has 15 amino acids. The trim removed 0 bases at V and 3 bases at J, leaving 2 bases unmatched. CDR3 in amino acids: CASSVELAVYNEQFF. Here the CDR3 DNA reads TGTGCCAGCAGCGTAGAACTAGCGGTCTACAATGAGCAGTTCTTC. Supplemented by reference TRBV9 and TRBJ2-1, the full variable domain reads DSGVTQTPKHLITATGQRVTLRCSPRSGDLSVYWYQQSLDQGLQFLIQYYNGEERAKGNILERFSAQQFPDLHSELNLSSLELGDSALYFCASSVELAVYNEQFFGPGTRLTVL.

The chain uses TRBV2 and TRBJ1-1; tentative D call: TRBD1 (5 bases). Per germline, CDR1 SNHLY and CDR2 FYNNEI. The length of the CDR3 is 12 residues. The V end lost 1 base, the J end lost 11 bases, and 11 bases lay between the germline ends. The CDR3 DNA is TGTGCCAGCAGTGAAGTCCCGCGGGGGGCTTTCTTT. Translated: CASSEVPRGAFF.

In nucleotides, the CDR3 is TGCGCCAGCAGCCAAGGGGGGCAGGGTGAGTACTTC. Encoded protein: CASSQGGQGEYF. The chain has TRBV4-1 and TRBJ2-4, with D perhaps matching TRBD1 (6 bases). There are 12 residues in the CDR3. Trimming removed 1 base at V and 14 bases at J, with 12 bases between. From germline, CDR1 is MGHRA and CDR2 YSYEKL.

The rearrangement links TRBV7-8 to TRBJ1-1, with D tentatively TRBD1 (6 bases). Germline assignment: CDR1 SGHVS and CDR2 FQNEAQ. The V end lost 4 bases, the J end lost 11 bases, and 20 bases lay between the germline ends. This CDR3 is 14 amino acids long. Here the CDR3 reads CASSSGEWVVQAFF. For the CDR3, the DNA is TGTGCCAGCAGCTCAGGGGAGTGGGTGGTTCAGGCTTTCTTT. Combining the CDR3 with reference TRBV7-8 and TRBJ1-1 gives the whole variable domain GAGVSQSPRYKVAKRGQDVALRCDPISGHVSLFWYQQALGQGPEFLTYFQNEAQLDKSGLPSDRFFAERPEGSVSTLKIQRTQQEDSAVYLCASSSGEWVVQAFFGQGTRLTVV.

The chain combines TRBV5-4 with TRBJ2-6; the match to TRBD2 covers 7 bases. The CDR3 is made up of 20 amino acids. Germline assignment: CDR1 SGHNT and CDR2 YYREEE (reference sequence). J gave up 3 bases and V 4 bases, and 19 bases lay outside the gene matches. CDR3 in amino acids: CASSPNALGGGRFGANVLTF. DNA of the CDR3: TGTGCCAGCAGCCCCAATGCTCTGGGGGGGGGTCGTTTTGGGGCCAACGTCCTGACTTTC. The whole variable domain, remainder taken from reference TRBV5-4 and TRBJ2-6, is ETGVTQSPTHLIKTRGQQVTLRCSSQSGHNTVSWYQQALGQGPQFIFQYYREEENGRGNFPPRFSGLQFPNYSSELNVNALELDDSALYLCASSPNALGGGRFGANVLTFGAGSRLTVL.

This chain joins TRBV5-4 and TRBJ1-5, with D possibly being TRBD1 (6 bases). The CDR3 runs 13 residues. The germline V gene has CDR1 SGHNT and CDR2 YYREEE (reference sequence). The V end was cut by 0 bases, the J end by 7 bases, with 8 bases between. DNA of the CDR3: TGTGCCAGCAGCTTGGGTGGGGGCCAGCCCCAGCATTTT. Amino acids: CASSLGGGQPQHF.